This TCR beta chain was sequenced for a study of Tregs in tolerant kidney transplant recipients. General study points: The most relevant donor-specific Treg TCRbeta repertoire apparently came from expansion with activated donor B cells. Biological reproducibility was not directly addressed in this study. Donor-specific Treg expansion exceeded global Treg expansion in tolerant patients, suggesting antigen drive.

A remark on this clone: Its antigen remains unidentified. The identical CDR3 is also encoded by other nucleotide sequences in the sample.

The CDR3 consists of 12 residues. Germline values: CDR1 SGHAT, CDR2 FQNNGV. V was shortened by 5 bases and J by 5 bases, with 8 bases between the two germline ends. Sequencing was performed with immunoSEQ multiplex PCR; in TCRdb, only in-frame clones are kept and a portion is missing. Of tens of thousands of clones detected, roughly 90% appear once; the ten largest clones hold approximately 0.35%. The genes are TRBV11-2 and TRBJ2-3; no clear D. The TCR sequence derives from a human donor who received a combined kidney and bone marrow transplant. Sequenced material: Tregs from blood, taken before the transplant. The CDR3 here is CASSRWQDTQYF. The CDR3 DNA follows: TGTGCCAGCAGCCGTTGGCAAGATACGCAGTATTTT.